Included here is one TCR beta chain sequence, with context. The sample comes from a study of radiotherapy plus CTLA-4 blockade in lung cancer. Clones were sequenced by immunoSEQ multiplex PCR, and TCRdb holds only the in-frame ones, with some missing. The sample includes tens of thousands of clones, around 76% of them seen just once. This CDR3 spans 16 amino acids. J gave up 5 bases and V 3 bases, and 12 bases lay outside the gene matches. CDR1 and CDR2 (germline): SGHTS, YDEGEE. The sequence was collected from a human donor with non-small cell lung cancer whose response to radiotherapy plus ipilimumab could not be evaluated. Some clones in this sample may be carry-over from other donors' samples. The rearrangement links TRBV5-8 to TRBJ2-7; 9 bases align to TRBD1. Sequenced here: peripheral blood, sampled from a patient treated with radiotherapy plus ipilimumab. The DNA of the CDR3 is TGTGCCAGCAGCTGGACCCCGACAGGGGGAATCGACGAGCAGTACTTC. This gives the protein CASSWTPTGGIDEQYF.